This is a list of T cell receptor beta chains from one sample in a study of STAT5B mutations in CD4+ large granular lymphocyte leukemia. Profiling relied on immunoSEQ multiplex PCR, and the TCRdb table lists in-frame clones only, not all of them. The repertoire holds tens of thousands of clones, with about two thirds as singletons. The sample comprised CD4+ T cells from blood buffy coats. These receptors all stem from a human donor in good health. CDR3s include the opening cysteine and the closing phenylalanine or tryptophan. Fields, in order: D gene, V gene, CDR3 length, clone size, J gene, CDR3 DNA, CDR3 protein. D genes are given only for firm matches. Only part of the rows carry a size: once, few, many, or a class if the clone is expanded.

>TRBD2|TRBV18|18|-|TRBJ2-1
TGTGCCAGCTCACCACCTCGTAGCGGGTCAAGTGCATACAATGAGCAGTTCTTC
CASSPPRSGSSAYNEQFF
>-|TRBV6-4|15|once|TRBJ1-6
TGTGCCAGCAGACTCCGGACGGCTAATAATTCACCCCTCCACTTT
CASRLRTANNSPLHF
>TRBD1|TRBV19|13|-|TRBJ2-3
TGTGCCAGCACGGACAGGGGCACAGATACGCAGTATTTT
CASTDRGTDTQYF
>TRBD2|TRBV5-4|14|-|TRBJ2-7
TGTGCCAGCAGCCGGACTAGCGGGGCCTACGAGCAGTACTTC
CASSRTSGAYEQYF
>-|TRBV15|15|-|TRBJ2-2
TGTGCCACCAGCAGAGGAGGCGGGACCACCGGGGAGCTGTTTTTT
CATSRGGGTTGELFF
>-|TRBV9|17|-|TRBJ2-7
TGTGCCAGCAGCGTAGGAGGAGGGGGGACAGAGTACCACGAGCAGTACTTC
CASSVGGGGTEYHEQYF
>-|TRBV18|13|-|TRBJ2-1
TGTGCCAGCTCACCGACTACTTACAATGAGCAGTTCTTC
CASSPTTYNEQFF
>TRBD1|TRBV5-6|14|-|TRBJ1-1
TGTGCCAGCAGCCGCGGGACAGGGCAAACTGAAGCTTTCTTT
CASSRGTGQTEAFF
>-|TRBV2|12|-|TRBJ1-2
TGTGCCAGCAGTAGAATAGGGTATGGCTACACCTTC
CASSRIGYGYTF
>TRBD2|TRBV5-1|14|-|TRBJ2-7
TGCGCCAGCAGCCGGGGACTAGCGGTCTACGAGCAGTACTTC
CASSRGLAVYEQYF
>-|TRBV7-9|14|few|TRBJ1-4
TGTGCCAGCAGCTCCCTAGTGGTGGGGGAAAAACTGTTTTTT
CASSSLVVGEKLFF
>TRBD2|TRBV11-2|16|-|TRBJ2-3
TGTGCCAGCAGCTTAGAGGGAGCGGGGCACACAGATACGCAGTATTTT
CASSLEGAGHTDTQYF
>-|TRBV7-9|14|-|TRBJ1-2
TGTGCCAGCAGCGTACAGGGATCTACCGGTGGCTACACCTTC
CASSVQGSTGGYTF
>-|TRBV18|14|-|TRBJ2-3
TGTGCCAGCTCACCACAACCCAACACAGATACGCAGTATTTT
CASSPQPNTDTQYF
>-|TRBV6-5|13|-|TRBJ1-2
TGTGCCAGCAGTTACGGCAGGAACTATGGCTACACCTTC
CASSYGRNYGYTF
>-|TRBV15|15|few|TRBJ1-5
TGTGCCACCGCTCCCGGGACGGTTAGCAATCAGCCCCAGCATTTT
CATAPGTVSNQPQHF
>-|TRBV18|14|-|TRBJ2-2
TGTGCCAGCTCACCACTGGAGGGATCCGGGGAGCTGTTTTTT
CASSPLEGSGELFF
>-|TRBV7-8|15|-|TRBJ1-5
TGTGCCAGCAGCCATGCAGGGGCTCTCGGTCAGCCCCAGCATTTT
CASSHAGALGQPQHF
>-|TRBV27|14|-|TRBJ1-6
TGTGCCAGCAGTTTCTTCCAGGGGCATTCACCCCTCCACTTT
CASSFFQGHSPLHF
>TRBD1|TRBV6-5|16|few|TRBJ1-2
TGTGCCAGCAGTTACTCGGACAGGGTAGAGAACTATGGCTACACCTTC
CASSYSDRVENYGYTF